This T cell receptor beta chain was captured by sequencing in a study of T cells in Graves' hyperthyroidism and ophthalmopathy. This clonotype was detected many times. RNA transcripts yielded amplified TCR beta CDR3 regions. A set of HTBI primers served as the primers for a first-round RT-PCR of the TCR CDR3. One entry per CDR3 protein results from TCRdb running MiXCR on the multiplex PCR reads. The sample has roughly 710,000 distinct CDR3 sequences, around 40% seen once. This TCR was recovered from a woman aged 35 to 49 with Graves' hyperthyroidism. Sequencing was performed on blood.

Written as DNA, the CDR3 is TGTGCCAGTAGGGGACAGTACCCCTACGAGCAGTACTTC. This translates into CASRGQYPYEQYF. The chain couples TRBV19 to TRBJ2-7; 7 positions agree with TRBD1. Per the germline V gene, CDR1 is LNHDA and CDR2 is SQIVND (reference sequence). Trimming took 6 bases from V and 2 from J; bases not matched to a gene: 4. The CDR3 extends over 13 amino acids.